These 18 T cell receptor beta chains were sequenced from one sample in a study of shared clonotypes between healthy human individuals. The method was immunoSEQ multiplex PCR; TCRdb's version includes in-frame clones alone and lacks a portion of them. The sample includes roughly 2.1 million clones, approximately 94% seen only once; the top ten take roughly 1.7%. It was CD45RO-negative cells, positively selected for CCR7, that made up naive CD8 cells, with terminally differentiated effector memory CD45RA+ cells excluded. The sequencing sample was made of naive CD8+ T cells from PBMCs. These receptors originate from a man aged 18 to 30 in good health. Some clones in this sample may be carry-over from other donors' samples.

This clone occurred once. This sequence joins TRBV6-5 and TRBJ2-1; 13 nucleotides agree with TRBD2. The CDR3 loop spans 14 amino acids. Trimming cost V 7 bases and J 14 bases; bases outside gene matches: 11. Germline V lookup: CDR1 MNHEY, CDR2 SVGAGI. CDR3: CASTPTSGRPAEFF. In DNA, the CDR3 is TGTGCCAGCACCCCGACTAGCGGGAGGCCGGCGGAGTTCTTC.

This clone was counted a single time. The chain employs TRBV27 and TRBJ2-7, with 7 bases fitting TRBD2. The CDR3 has 14 residues. Germline V gene sequence: CDR1 MNHEY, CDR2 SMNVEV (reference sequence). Trimming at V came to 6 bases and at J to 3 bases, leaving 8 bases not matched to a gene. The CDR3 protein is CASRGTERGYEQYF. The CDR3 region has the DNA TGTGCCAGCAGGGGGACTGAGCGGGGCTACGAGCAGTACTTC.

A word on this clone: Other DNA sequences in the same sample also yield this CDR3. CDR3: CASSLLAGVGEQFF. As DNA, the CDR3 is TGTGCCAGCAGTTTGCTAGCGGGAGTGGGAGAGCAGTTCTTC. This chain joins TRBV27 and TRBJ2-1; 10 bases fit TRBD2. Losses at the gene ends were 3 bases for V and 10 bases for J; bases not matched to a gene: 6. The CDR3 sequence is 14 residues long. CDR1 is MNHEY and CDR2 is SMNVEV in the germline V gene (reference sequence).

As regards this clone: Additional DNA sequences in this sample encode the identical CDR3. The chain couples TRBV4-2 to TRBJ2-7; D unresolved. CDR1 is LGHNA, CDR2 YNFKEQ, per germline. V was trimmed by 1 base and J by 1 base, leaving 5 bases between them. CDR3 size: 13 residues. CDR3 in amino acids: CASSQGASYEQYF. In nucleotides, the CDR3 is TGTGCCAGCAGCCAAGGGGCTTCCTACGAGCAGTACTTC.

The chain couples TRBV5-1 to TRBJ2-2; no clear D gene. From germline, CDR1 is SGHRS and CDR2 YFSETQ. Trimming pared 1 base from V and 0 bases from J, leaving 10 bases between. CDR3 length: 16 residues. The CDR3 sequence: CASSLYSETNTGELFF. For the CDR3, the DNA is TGCGCCAGCAGCTTGTACAGTGAAACGAACACCGGGGAGCTGTTTTTT. Full variable domain (remainder filled in from reference TRBV5-1 and TRBJ2-2): KAGVTQTPRYLIKTRGQQVTLSCSPISGHRSVSWYQQTPGQGLQFLFEYFSETQRNKGNFPGRFSGRQFSNSRSEMNVSTLELGDSALYLCASSLYSETNTGELFFGEGSRLTVL.

This chain joins TRBV10-2 and TRBJ2-7, with D hard to call. The CDR3 covers 14 residues. V lost 2 bases, J lost 5 bases, and 13 bases lay in between. The V gene's germline CDR1 is WSHSY and CDR2 SAAADI. CDR3 sequence (DNA): TGCGCCAGCAGTGAGCTTCCGACGGCCGACGAGCAGTACTTC. This codes for CASSELPTADEQYF.

This chain's CDR3 is CASSLAGTGYNEQFF. The CDR3, as DNA: TGTGCCAGCAGTTTGGCCGGGACAGGCTACAATGAGCAGTTCTTC. The genes are TRBV27 and TRBJ2-1; TRBD1 aligns across 8 bases. After removal of 3 bases from V and 3 bases from J, the junction contained 4 bases not matched to a gene. Looked up from germline, CDR1 is MNHEY and CDR2 is SMNVEV (reference sequence). The CDR3 is made up of 15 amino acids.

The table lists this clone with a few counts. This chain connects TRBV4-1 to TRBJ1-1, with a weak D call TRBD1 (5 bases). This CDR3 is built from 14 residues. Germline CDR1 MGHRA, CDR2 YSYEKL. The V end lost 4 bases, the J end lost 4 bases, and 13 bases lay between the germline ends. The CDR3 bases are TGCGCCAGCAGCCCTGGCGGGGGAGGCACTGAAGCTTTCTTT. Residues: CASSPGGGGTEAFF.

The chain employs TRBV28 and TRBJ2-5; D is tentatively TRBD1 or TRBD2 (5 bases each). Trimming left V 5 bases short and J 9 bases short, with 22 bases between. The CDR3 length is 15 residues. Germline lookup yields CDR1 MDHEN and CDR2 SYDVKM. CDR3: CASSIRDRLPWAQYF. DNA for the CDR3: TGTGCCAGCAGTATCCGGGACCGACTACCTTGGGCCCAGTACTTC.

A word on this clone: The same CDR3 can be traced to other DNA sequences in this sample. The chain combines TRBV5-5 with TRBJ2-2; D is undetermined. Between the trimmed V and J ends, which lost 0 bases and 4 bases, there was a span of 4 bases. CDR1 SGHKS and CDR2 YYEKEE come from the germline V gene (reference sequence). This CDR3 is 13 amino acids long. CDR3 sequence (DNA): TGTGCCAGCAGCTTGGGCGTCACCGGGGAGCTGTTTTTT. Amino acids: CASSLGVTGELFF.

To note about this clone: Sequence at one end of the junction differs from germline and may be a read error. V is TRBV28 and J is TRBJ2-3, with 7 nucleotides matching TRBD1. Germline CDR1 reads MDHEN; CDR2 reads SYDVKM. The length of the CDR3 is 12 residues. CDR3 amino acids: CASSRDSPGKDF. The DNA for the CDR3 is TGTGCCAGCAGTCGGGACAGCCCGGGCAAGGATTTT.

J is TRBJ2-3 and V is TRBV9; D is possibly TRBD2 (5 bases). The V end was cut by 6 bases, the J end by 0 bases, with 14 bases between. This CDR3 is 15 amino acids long. The germline gives CDR1 SGDLS, CDR2 YYNGEE. CDR3 in DNA: TGTGCCAGCAAGGGTGGCGGGTCTAGCACAGATACGCAGTATTTT. Amino acids: CASKGGGSSTDTQYF.

The gene calls are TRBV28 and TRBJ2-2, with TRBD2 as a possible D gene (6 bases). V gave up 9 bases and J gave up 7 bases, with 12 bases separating them. Germline V gene lookup returns CDR1 MDHEN and CDR2 SYDVKM. This CDR3 has 12 amino acids. The CDR3 nucleotides are TGTGCCAGTCACCGGCGGGGCGGGGAGCTGTTTTTT. This gives the protein CASHRRGGELFF.

The rearrangement uses TRBV7-6 and TRBJ1-1; no clear D. V was cut by 3 bases and J by 3 bases, with 11 bases left in between. The CDR3 loop spans 14 amino acids. Germline V gives CDR1 SGHVS, CDR2 FNYEAQ. For the CDR3, the DNA is TGTGCCAGCAGCTTGTGGAGCCGGGACACTGAAGCTTTCTTT. Its translation: CASSLWSRDTEAFF. The full variable domain, rest sourced from reference TRBV7-6 and TRBJ1-1, is GAGVSQSPRYKVTKRGQDVALRCDPISGHVSLYWYRQALGQGPEFLTYFNYEAQQDKSGLPNDRFSAERPEGSISTLTIQRTEQRDSAMYRCASSLWSRDTEAFFGQGTRLTVV.

The chain couples TRBV6-5 to TRBJ1-1, with D tentatively TRBD1 (5 bases). Per the germline V gene, CDR1 is MNHEY and CDR2 is SVGAGI. Between the trimmed V and J ends, which lost 8 bases and 4 bases, there was a span of 11 bases. The CDR3 has 12 residues. CDR3 sequence (DNA): TGTGCCAGCCAGGGTTTTGGCACTGAAGCTTTCTTT. Translating it yields CASQGFGTEAFF.

V and J are TRBV5-1 and TRBJ2-1, with 8 bases lining up with TRBD1. Unmatched junction bases numbered 9, after V lost 4 bases and J lost 9 bases. The CDR3 is made up of 14 amino acids. Germline CDR1 is SGHRS and CDR2 is YFSETQ. The CDR3 nucleotides are TGCGCCAGCAGCCAATACAGGGGGGTGGTTGAGCAGTTCTTC. It translates to CASSQYRGVVEQFF. Filled out from reference TRBV5-1 and TRBJ2-1, the complete variable domain reads KAGVTQTPRYLIKTRGQQVTLSCSPISGHRSVSWYQQTPGQGLQFLFEYFSETQRNKGNFPGRFSGRQFSNSRSEMNVSTLELGDSALYLCASSQYRGVVEQFFGPGTRLTVL.

The V gene is TRBV13, the J gene TRBJ2-7, with 10 bases that match TRBD1. Germline V gene sequence: CDR1 PRHDT, CDR2 FYEKMQ (reference sequence). Trimming took 5 bases from V and 6 from J; bases not matched to a gene: 7. The CDR3 runs to 14 residues. In DNA form, the CDR3 reads TGTGCCAGCAGCCCAGACAGGGGGCGTAGCGAGCAGTACTTC. Translation gives CASSPDRGRSEQYF.

The chain recombines TRBV11-2 with TRBJ2-7, with D possibly TRBD2 on 6 matching bases. Germline CDR1 reads SGHAT; CDR2 reads FQNNGV. CDR3 size: 13 residues. The V and J ends lost 5 bases and 3 bases respectively, with 11 bases between them. The CDR3 reads CASSPGRGYEQYF. The DNA for the CDR3 is TGTGCCAGCAGCCCCGGGCGGGGCTACGAGCAGTACTTC.